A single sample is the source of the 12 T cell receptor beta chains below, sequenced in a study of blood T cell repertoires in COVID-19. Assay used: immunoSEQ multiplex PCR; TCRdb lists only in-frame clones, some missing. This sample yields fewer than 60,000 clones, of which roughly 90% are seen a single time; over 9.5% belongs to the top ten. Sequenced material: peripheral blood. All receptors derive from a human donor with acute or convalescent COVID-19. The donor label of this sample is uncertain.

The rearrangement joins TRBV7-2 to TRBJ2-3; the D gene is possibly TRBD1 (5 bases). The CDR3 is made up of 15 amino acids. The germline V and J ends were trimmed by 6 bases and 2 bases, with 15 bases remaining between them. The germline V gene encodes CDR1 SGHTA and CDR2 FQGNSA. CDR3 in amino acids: CASSVDSGLTDTQYF. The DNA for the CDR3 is TGTGCCAGCAGTGTCGACAGTGGCCTCACAGATACGCAGTATTTT. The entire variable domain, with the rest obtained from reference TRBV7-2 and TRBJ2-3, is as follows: GAGVSQSPSNKVTEKGKDVELRCDPISGHTALYWYRQSLGQGLEFLIYFQGNSAPDKSGLPSDRFSAERTGGSVSTLTIQRTQQEDSAVYLCASSVDSGLTDTQYFGPGTRLTVL.

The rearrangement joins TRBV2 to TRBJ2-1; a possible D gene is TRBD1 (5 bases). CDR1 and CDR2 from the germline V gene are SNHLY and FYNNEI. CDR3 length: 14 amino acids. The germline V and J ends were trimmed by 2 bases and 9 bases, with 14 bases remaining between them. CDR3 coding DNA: TGTGCCAGCAGTGAACAGGGATCGATGGCTGAGCAGTTCTTC. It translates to CASSEQGSMAEQFF.

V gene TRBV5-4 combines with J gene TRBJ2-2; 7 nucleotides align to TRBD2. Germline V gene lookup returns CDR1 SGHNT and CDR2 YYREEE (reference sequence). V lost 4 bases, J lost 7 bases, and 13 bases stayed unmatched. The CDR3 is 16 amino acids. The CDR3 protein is CASSPAGTTAVGELFF. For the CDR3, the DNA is TGTGCCAGCAGCCCAGCCGGGACTACCGCTGTCGGGGAGCTGTTTTTT.

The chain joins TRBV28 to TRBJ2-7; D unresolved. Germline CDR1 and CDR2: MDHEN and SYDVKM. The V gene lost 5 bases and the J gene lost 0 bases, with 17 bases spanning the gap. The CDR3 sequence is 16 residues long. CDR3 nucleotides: TGTGCCAGCAGTCCCCCTGGGCAGAGCTTCTCCTACGAGCAGTACGTC. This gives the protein CASSPPGQSFSYEQYV.

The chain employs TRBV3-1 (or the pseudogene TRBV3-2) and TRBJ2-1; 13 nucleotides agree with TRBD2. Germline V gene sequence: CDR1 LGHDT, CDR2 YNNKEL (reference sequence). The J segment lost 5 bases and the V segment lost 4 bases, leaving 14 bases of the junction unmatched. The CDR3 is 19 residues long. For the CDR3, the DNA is TGTGCCAGCAGCCGCAGGACAGGGGAGGGACTAGCGGGACACAATGAGCAGTTCTTC. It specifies CASSRRTGEGLAGHNEQFF.

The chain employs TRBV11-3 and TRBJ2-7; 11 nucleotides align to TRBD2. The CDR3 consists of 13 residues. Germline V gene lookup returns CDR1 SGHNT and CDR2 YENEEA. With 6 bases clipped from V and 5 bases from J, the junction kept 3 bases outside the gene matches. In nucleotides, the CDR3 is TGTGCCAGCAGTAGCGGGAGGGCCAACGAGCAGTACTTC. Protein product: CASSSGRANEQYF.

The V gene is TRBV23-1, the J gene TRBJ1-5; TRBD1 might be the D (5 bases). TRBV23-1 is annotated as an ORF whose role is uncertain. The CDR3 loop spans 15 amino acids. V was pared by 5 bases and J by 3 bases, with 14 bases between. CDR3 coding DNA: TGCGCCAGCAGTTCCTCTACAGGAGTCAATCAGCCCCAGCATTTT. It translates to CASSSSTGVNQPQHF.

CDR3 amino acids: CASSPFRGAPLDTEAFF. The CDR3 DNA reads TGTGCCAGCTCACCATTTCGGGGGGCGCCTTTGGACACTGAAGCTTTCTTT. V is TRBV18 and J is TRBJ1-1; a possible D gene is TRBD1 (6 bases). This CDR3 is built from 17 residues. Germline V gene data show CDR1 as KGHSH and CDR2 as LQKENI. Trimming left V 2 bases short and J 3 bases short, with 19 bases between.

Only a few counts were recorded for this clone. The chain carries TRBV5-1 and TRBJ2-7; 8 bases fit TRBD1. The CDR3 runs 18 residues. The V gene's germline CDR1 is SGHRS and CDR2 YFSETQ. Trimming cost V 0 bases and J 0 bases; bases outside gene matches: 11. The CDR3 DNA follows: TGCGCCAGCAGCTTGGCGTTGGACAGGGCTTCCCCCTCCTACGAGCAGTACTTC. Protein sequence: CASSLALDRASPSYEQYF.

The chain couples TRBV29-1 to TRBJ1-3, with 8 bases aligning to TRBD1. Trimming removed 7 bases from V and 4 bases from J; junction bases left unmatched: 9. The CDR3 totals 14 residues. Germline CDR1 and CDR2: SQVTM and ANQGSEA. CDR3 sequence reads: CSGLMTGVGNTIYF. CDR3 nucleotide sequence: TGCAGCGGACTAATGACAGGGGTAGGAAACACCATATATTTT.

CDR3: CASSPSSYEQYF. CDR3 DNA: TGTGCCAGCAGCCCGAGCTCCTACGAGCAGTACTTC. The chain combines TRBV9 with TRBJ2-7; no clear D gene. Per germline, CDR1 SGDLS and CDR2 YYNGEE. The CDR3 is 12 residues long. Trimming cost V 4 bases and J 0 bases, with 5 bases left between them.

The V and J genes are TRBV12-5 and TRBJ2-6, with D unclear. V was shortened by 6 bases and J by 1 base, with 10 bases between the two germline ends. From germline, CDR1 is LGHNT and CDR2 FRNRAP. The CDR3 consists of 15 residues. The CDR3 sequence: CASGLTVSGANVLTF. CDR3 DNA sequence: TGTGCTAGTGGCCTGACTGTTTCTGGGGCCAACGTCCTGACTTTC.